These 14 T cell receptor beta chains originate from one sample sequenced in a study of OX40 agonist ivuxolimab in advanced cancers. Libraries came from the immunoSEQ multiplex PCR assay. TCRdb provides this immuneACCESS table in a form limited to in-frame rearrangements. Some clones are lacking; in checked studies, under half of them reflect an unresolved V gene, and why the rest are absent is not known. This sample comprises about 35,000 clones, roughly 84% of them detected only once. Approximately 1.8% of the sample is held by the ten biggest clonotypes. The material was CD4+ or CD8+ T cells sorted from blood, obtained in a trial of the OX40 agonist ivuxolimab. These receptors were obtained from an adult with an advanced solid tumor such as melanoma, head and neck, liver or kidney cancer.

V is TRBV2 and J is TRBJ2-1; TRBD1 is a possible D gene (5 bases). From germline, CDR1 is SNHLY and CDR2 FYNNEI. CDR3 length equals 12 residues. V lost 4 bases, J lost 7 bases, and 8 bases lay in between. This chain's CDR3 is CASSVTVNEQFF. The CDR3 region has the DNA TGTGCCAGCAGTGTGACAGTTAATGAGCAGTTCTTC.

The chain couples TRBV5-1 to TRBJ2-5, with D perhaps being TRBD1 or TRBD2 (6 bases each). V shed 3 bases and J shed 5 bases, with 11 bases lying between them. This CDR3 has 13 residues. Germline-derived CDR1 and CDR2 are SGHRS and YFSETQ. DNA for the CDR3: TGCGCCAGCAGCTCGCGAGGGGGGGAGACCCAGTACTTC. It codes for CASSSRGGETQYF.

This clone was seen more than once but under ten times. V usage is TRBV5-4 and J usage is TRBJ1-4, with D unclear. V lost 0 bases and J lost 3, with 6 bases in between. The V gene's germline CDR1 is SGHNT and CDR2 YYREEE (reference sequence). The CDR3 has 14 residues. CDR3 coding DNA: TGTGCCAGCAGCTTGGGCACAGCTAATGAAAAACTGTTTTTT. It codes for CASSLGTANEKLFF.

The chain recombines TRBV6-5 with TRBJ1-2; possibly TRBD1 for D (5 bases). Trimming took 2 bases from V and 4 from J, leaving 11 bases between them. CDR1 is MNHEY, CDR2 SVGAGI, per germline. The CDR3 covers 14 residues. CDR3: CASSYSRDGYGYTF. The CDR3 DNA follows: TGTGCCAGCAGTTACAGCCGGGACGGCTATGGCTACACCTTC.

The chain carries TRBV5-1 and TRBJ2-5, with a tentative D call TRBD1 (6 bases). Germline V gene sequence: CDR1 SGHRS, CDR2 YFSETQ. V was pared by 3 bases and J by 1 base, with 16 bases between. CDR3 length: 16 amino acids. The CDR3 region is CASSWGQGLSQETQYF. The DNA for the CDR3 is TGCGCCAGCAGCTGGGGGCAGGGGTTATCCCAAGAGACCCAGTACTTC.

This sequence joins TRBV7-8 and TRBJ2-3; 7 bases align to TRBD2. This CDR3 contains 16 residues. CDR1 and CDR2 (germline): SGHVS, FQNEAQ. J gave up 0 bases and V 7 bases, and 10 bases lay outside the gene matches. CDR3 in DNA: TGTGCCAGCACCCTGGCGCTAGCGGTTAGCACAGATACGCAGTATTTT. Its translation is CASTLALAVSTDTQYF. Variable domain in full (rest from reference TRBV7-8 and TRBJ2-3): GAGVSQSPRYKVAKRGQDVALRCDPISGHVSLFWYQQALGQGPEFLTYFQNEAQLDKSGLPSDRFFAERPEGSVSTLKIQRTQQEDSAVYLCASTLALAVSTDTQYFGPGTRLTVL.

The V gene is TRBV6-5, the J gene TRBJ2-1; 12 bases are shared with TRBD2. The CDR3 is made up of 12 amino acids. V was pared by 4 bases and J by 12 bases, with 1 base of the junction left unmatched. Germline V gives CDR1 MNHEY, CDR2 SVGAGI. CDR3 residues: CASSSGLAGQFF. DNA for the CDR3: TGTGCCAGCAGTTCGGGACTAGCGGGGCAGTTCTTC.

The V and J genes are TRBV7-6 and TRBJ2-1; 7 bases agree with TRBD2. This CDR3 spans 15 amino acids. The V gene end was trimmed by 1 base and the J gene end by 5 bases; junction bases not matched to a gene: 5. The germline CDR1 and CDR2 sequences are SGHVS and FNYEAQ. CDR3: CASSLGVGLNNEQFF. CDR3 coding DNA: TGTGCCAGCAGCTTAGGGGTGGGACTAAACAATGAGCAGTTCTTC.

This clone was counted only a few times. The rearrangement uses TRBV28 and TRBJ2-2; D may correspond to TRBD1 or TRBD2 (5 bases each). Trimming took 8 bases from V and 1 from J, leaving 14 bases between them. CDR1 MDHEN and CDR2 SYDVKM come from the germline V gene. The CDR3 loop spans 15 amino acids. The CDR3 is CASGSVGENTGELFF. CDR3 nucleotides: TGTGCCAGCGGGAGCGTGGGGGAGAACACCGGGGAGCTGTTTTTT.

This rearrangement joins TRBV9 to TRBJ2-6; D might be TRBD1 or TRBD2, each matching 6 bases. The CDR3 runs 15 residues. Germline V gives CDR1 SGDLS, CDR2 YYNGEE. V lost 2 bases to trimming and J lost 3 bases, with 9 bases between them. The CDR3 region is CASSVGGNGANVLTF. The CDR3 DNA follows: TGTGCCAGCAGCGTGGGGGGCAATGGGGCCAACGTCCTGACTTTC.

This rearrangement joins TRBV7-9 to TRBJ2-7, with 9 positions matching TRBD2. This CDR3 spans 16 amino acids. Germline-derived CDR1 and CDR2 are SEHNR and FQNEAQ (reference sequence). The V segment lost 4 bases and the J segment 3 bases; nucleotides outside the gene matches: 10. The CDR3 bases are TGTGCCAGCAGCTCCACGCGGGCGGGAGGGCACTACGAGCAGTACTTC. Amino acids: CASSSTRAGGHYEQYF.

This chain's CDR3 is CASRAPQGTGELFF. The CDR3 DNA reads TGCGCCAGCAGGGCCCCACAGGGGACCGGGGAGCTGTTTTTT. The chain links TRBV5-1 to TRBJ2-2; 7 bases fit TRBD1. The V gene's germline CDR1 is SGHRS and CDR2 YFSETQ. The trim removed 5 bases at V and 5 bases at J, leaving 6 bases unmatched. This CDR3 has 14 amino acids.

The CDR3 DNA follows: TGTGCCAGCAGTCCCTCGAATTCACCCCTCCACTTT. This encodes CASSPSNSPLHF. J is TRBJ1-6 and V is TRBV6-5; D call uncertain. Germline V gene data show CDR1 as MNHEY and CDR2 as SVGAGI. The CDR3 is 12 amino acids. Trimming shortened V by 5 bases and J by 7 bases, and 6 bases separated the two germline ends.

V usage is TRBV10-3 and J usage is TRBJ2-1; D possibly corresponds to TRBD2 (6 bases). Trimming removed 6 bases from V and 3 bases from J, with 9 bases in between. This CDR3 is built from 13 residues. Germline assignment: CDR1 ENHRY and CDR2 SYGVKD. CDR3 in DNA: TGTGCCATCAGCGGGGGTAGCTACAATGAGCAGTTCTTC. This sequence encodes CAISGGSYNEQFF.